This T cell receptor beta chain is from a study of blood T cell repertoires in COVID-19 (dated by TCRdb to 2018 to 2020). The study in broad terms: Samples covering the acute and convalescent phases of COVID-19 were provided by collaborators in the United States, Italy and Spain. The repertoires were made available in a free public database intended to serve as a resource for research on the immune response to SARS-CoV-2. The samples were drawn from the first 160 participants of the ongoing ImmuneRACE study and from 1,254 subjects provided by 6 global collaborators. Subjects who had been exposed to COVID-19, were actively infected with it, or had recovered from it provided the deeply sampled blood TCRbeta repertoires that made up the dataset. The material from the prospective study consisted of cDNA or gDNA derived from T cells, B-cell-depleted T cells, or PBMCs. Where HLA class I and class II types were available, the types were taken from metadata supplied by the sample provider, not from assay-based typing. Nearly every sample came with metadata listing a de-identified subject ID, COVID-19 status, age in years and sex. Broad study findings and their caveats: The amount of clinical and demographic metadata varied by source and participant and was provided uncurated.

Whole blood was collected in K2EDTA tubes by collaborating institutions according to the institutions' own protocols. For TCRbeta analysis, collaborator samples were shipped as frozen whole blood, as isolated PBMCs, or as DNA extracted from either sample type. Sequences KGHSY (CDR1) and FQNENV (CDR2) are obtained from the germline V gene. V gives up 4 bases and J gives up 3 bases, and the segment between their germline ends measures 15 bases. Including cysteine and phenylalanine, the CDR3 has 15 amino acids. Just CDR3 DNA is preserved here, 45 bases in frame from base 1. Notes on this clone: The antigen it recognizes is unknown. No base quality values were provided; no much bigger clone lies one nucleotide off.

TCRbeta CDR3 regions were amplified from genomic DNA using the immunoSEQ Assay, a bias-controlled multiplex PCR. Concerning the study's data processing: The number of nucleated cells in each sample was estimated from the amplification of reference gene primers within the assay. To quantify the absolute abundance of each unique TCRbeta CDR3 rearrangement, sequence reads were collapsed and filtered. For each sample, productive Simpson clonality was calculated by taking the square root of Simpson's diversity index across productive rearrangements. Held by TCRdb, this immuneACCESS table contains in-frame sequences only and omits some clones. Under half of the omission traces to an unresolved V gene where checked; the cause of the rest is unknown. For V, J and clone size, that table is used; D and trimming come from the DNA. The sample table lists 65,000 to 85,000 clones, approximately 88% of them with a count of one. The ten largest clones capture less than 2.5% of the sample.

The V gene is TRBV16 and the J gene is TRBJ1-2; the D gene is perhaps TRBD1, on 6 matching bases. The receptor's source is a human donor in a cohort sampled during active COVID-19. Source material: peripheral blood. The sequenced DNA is TGTGCCAGCAGCCCCCCCAGGGGTCTCGACTATGGCTACACCTTC. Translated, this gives CASSPPRGLDYGYTF.